The 3 T cell receptor beta chains below come from one sample, sequenced in a study of T cell responses to AZD1222 COVID-19 vaccine. Sequencing used immunoSEQ multiplex PCR; TCRdb keeps in-frame clones, though not all of them. The profile covers roughly 99,000 clones, with roughly 90% appearing a single time and under 9.5% taken by the ten largest. This specimen consisted of peripheral blood, obtained 28 days after the second AZD1222 dose. These receptors were taken from an adult who received the AZD1222 COVID-19 vaccine.

The V gene is TRBV29-1, the J gene TRBJ2-3; D possibly corresponds to TRBD1 (7 bases). The V end lost 6 bases, the J end lost 13 bases, and 14 bases lay between the germline ends. CDR1 SQVTM and CDR2 ANQGSEA come from the germline V gene. The CDR3 is 10 residues long. DNA for the CDR3: TGCAGCGTCCTAGCAGGGGGGAAGTATTTT. Protein: CSVLAGGKYF.

The chain recombines TRBV30 with TRBJ1-4; unclear D gene. Trimming removed 3 bases at V and 0 bases at J, with 14 bases between. CDR3 length: 16 amino acids. The V gene's germline CDR1 is GTSNPN and CDR2 SVGIG (reference sequence). In DNA form, the CDR3 reads TGTGCCTGGAGCCCTCCTCAGCCTACAACTAATGAAAAACTGTTTTTT. Protein product: CAWSPPQPTTNEKLFF.

This chain links TRBV6-1 with TRBJ2-1; perhaps D is TRBD1 or TRBD2 (5 bases each). Trimming removed 3 bases from V and 4 bases from J, with 13 bases in between. Germline V CDR1 and CDR2: MNHNS, SASEGT. This CDR3 region has 15 residues. The DNA for the CDR3 is TGTGCCAGCAGTGAGGGACGGTCCAATTACAATGAGCAGTTCTTC. This sequence encodes CASSEGRSNYNEQFF.